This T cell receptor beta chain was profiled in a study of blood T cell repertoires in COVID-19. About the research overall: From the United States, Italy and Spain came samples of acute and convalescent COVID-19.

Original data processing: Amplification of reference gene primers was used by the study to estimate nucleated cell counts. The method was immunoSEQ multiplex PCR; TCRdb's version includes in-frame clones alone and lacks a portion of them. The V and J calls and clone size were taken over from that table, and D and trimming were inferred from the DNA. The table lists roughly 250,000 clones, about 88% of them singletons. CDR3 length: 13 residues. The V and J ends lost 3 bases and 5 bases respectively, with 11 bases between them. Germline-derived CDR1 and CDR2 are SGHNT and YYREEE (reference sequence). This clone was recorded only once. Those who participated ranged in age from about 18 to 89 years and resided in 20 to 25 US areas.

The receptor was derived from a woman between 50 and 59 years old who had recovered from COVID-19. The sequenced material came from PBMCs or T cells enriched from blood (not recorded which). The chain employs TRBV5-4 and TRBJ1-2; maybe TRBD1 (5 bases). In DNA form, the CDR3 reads TGTGCCAGCAGCTCGACAGCGAAATATGGCTACACCTTC. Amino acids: CASSSTAKYGYTF.